This T cell receptor (beta chain) was documented in a study of CD8 T cells in Susac syndrome. Study-level background: Within the group of sequenced Susac syndrome patients, roughly six had active disease and about eight were in remission. General observations from the study: The study found that Susac CD8+ clonal expansion peaked in TEMRA cells and active patients. The study recognized that its TCR sequencing and HLA analysis covered a relatively small number of individuals.

Random hexamers served to reverse transcribe about 0.5 to 1 ug RNA. The TCR beta CDR3 was amplified by immunoSEQ multiplex PCR across 54 Vbeta, 13 Jbeta. TCRdb used MiXCR to reprocess the immunoSEQ multiplex PCR reads, holding one entry per CDR3 protein. The table has about 110,000 distinct CDR3 sequences, 94% seen once. Points on this clonotype: No antigen is known for it.

The receptor was derived from a human donor with Susac syndrome. Specimen: CD8+ T cells from PBMCs.

CDR3 sequence reads: CSARDREDRSTDTQYF. In DNA, the CDR3 is TGCAGTGCTAGAGATCGAGAGGACAGAAGCACAGATACGCAGTATTTT. This chain links TRBV20-1 with TRBJ2-3, with a weak D call TRBD1 (6 bases). V lost 0 bases, J lost 0 bases, and 13 bases lay in between. The germline gives CDR1 DFQATT, CDR2 SNEGSKA (reference sequence). The CDR3 spans 16 residues.